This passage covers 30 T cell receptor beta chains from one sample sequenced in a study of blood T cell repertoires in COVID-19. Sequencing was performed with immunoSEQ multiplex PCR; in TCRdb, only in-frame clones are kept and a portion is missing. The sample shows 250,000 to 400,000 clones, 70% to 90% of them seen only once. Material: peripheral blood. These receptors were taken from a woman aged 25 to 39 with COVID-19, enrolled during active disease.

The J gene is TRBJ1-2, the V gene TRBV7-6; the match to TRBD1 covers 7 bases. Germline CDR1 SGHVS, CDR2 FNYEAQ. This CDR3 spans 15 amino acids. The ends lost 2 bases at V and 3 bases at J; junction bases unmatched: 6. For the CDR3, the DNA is TGTGCCAGCAGCTTAAGAGGGGGGACAGACTATGGCTACACCTTC. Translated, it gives CASSLRGGTDYGYTF.

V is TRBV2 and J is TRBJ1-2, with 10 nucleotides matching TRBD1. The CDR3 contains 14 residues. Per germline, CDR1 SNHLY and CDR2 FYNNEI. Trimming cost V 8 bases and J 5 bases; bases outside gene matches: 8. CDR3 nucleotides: TGTGCCAGCGGGGGACAGGGGCGCTTGTATGGCTACACCTTC. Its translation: CASGGQGRLYGYTF.

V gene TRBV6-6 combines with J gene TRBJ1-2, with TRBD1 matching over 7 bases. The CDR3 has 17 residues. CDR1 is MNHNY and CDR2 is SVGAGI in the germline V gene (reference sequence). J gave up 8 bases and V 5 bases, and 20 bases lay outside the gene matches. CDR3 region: CASSPRGGTGVPRGYTF. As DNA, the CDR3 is TGTGCCAGCAGTCCCCGTGGAGGAACAGGGGTCCCCAGGGGCTACACCTTC.

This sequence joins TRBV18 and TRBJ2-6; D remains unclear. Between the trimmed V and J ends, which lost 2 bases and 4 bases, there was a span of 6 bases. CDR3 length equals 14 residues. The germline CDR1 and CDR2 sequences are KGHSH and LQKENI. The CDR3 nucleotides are TGTGCCAGCTCACCAGTGGCAGGGGCCAACGTCCTGACTTTC. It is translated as CASSPVAGANVLTF.

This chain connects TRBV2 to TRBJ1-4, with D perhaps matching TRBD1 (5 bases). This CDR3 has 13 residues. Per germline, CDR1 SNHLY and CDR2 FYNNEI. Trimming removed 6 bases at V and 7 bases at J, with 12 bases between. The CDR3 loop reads CASRGTGSEKLFF. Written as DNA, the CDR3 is TGTGCCAGCAGGGGGACTGGGTCTGAAAAACTGTTTTTT.

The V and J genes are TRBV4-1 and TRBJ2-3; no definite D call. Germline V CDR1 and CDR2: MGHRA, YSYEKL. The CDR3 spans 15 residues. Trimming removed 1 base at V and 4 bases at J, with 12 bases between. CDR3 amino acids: CASSQVWVAADTQYF. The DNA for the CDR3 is TGCGCCAGCAGCCAAGTTTGGGTAGCTGCAGATACGCAGTATTTT.

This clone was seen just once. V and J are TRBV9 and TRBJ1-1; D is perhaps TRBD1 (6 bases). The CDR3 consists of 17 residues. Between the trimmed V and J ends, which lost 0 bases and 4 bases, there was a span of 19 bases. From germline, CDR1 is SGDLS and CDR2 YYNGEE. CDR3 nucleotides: TGTGCCAGCAGCGTAGAGGCAGGGGCCGTCGTTAGCACTGAAGCTTTCTTT. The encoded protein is CASSVEAGAVVSTEAFF.

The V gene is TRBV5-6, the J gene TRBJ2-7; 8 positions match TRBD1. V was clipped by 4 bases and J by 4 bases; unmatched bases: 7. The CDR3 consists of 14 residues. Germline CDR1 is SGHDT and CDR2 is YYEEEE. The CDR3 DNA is TGTGCCAGCAGCCGTCCCGGGACAGGTTACGAGCAGTACGTC. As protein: CASSRPGTGYEQYV.

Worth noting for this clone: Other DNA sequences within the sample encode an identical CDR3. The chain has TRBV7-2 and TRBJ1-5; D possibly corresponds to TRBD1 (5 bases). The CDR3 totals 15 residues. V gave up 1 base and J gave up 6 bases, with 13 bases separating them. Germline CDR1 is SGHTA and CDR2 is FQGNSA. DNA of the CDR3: TGTGCCAGCAGCTTAGAAGCCGGGGGAGGTCAGCCCCAGCATTTT. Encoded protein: CASSLEAGGGQPQHF.

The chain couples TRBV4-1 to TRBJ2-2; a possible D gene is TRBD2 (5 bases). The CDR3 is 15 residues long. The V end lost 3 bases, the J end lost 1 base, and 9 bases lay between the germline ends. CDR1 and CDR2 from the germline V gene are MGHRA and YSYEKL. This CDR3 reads CASSQEAVNTGELFF. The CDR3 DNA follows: TGCGCCAGCAGCCAGGAAGCGGTGAACACCGGGGAGCTGTTTTTT.

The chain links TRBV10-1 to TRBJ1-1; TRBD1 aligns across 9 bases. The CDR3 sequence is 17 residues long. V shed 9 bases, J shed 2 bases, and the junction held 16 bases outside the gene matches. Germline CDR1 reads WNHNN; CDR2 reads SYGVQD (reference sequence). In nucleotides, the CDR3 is TGCGCCAGTATCGGACAGGGGTGGGGTGGGTTAAACACTGAAGCTTTCTTT. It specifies CASIGQGWGGLNTEAFF.

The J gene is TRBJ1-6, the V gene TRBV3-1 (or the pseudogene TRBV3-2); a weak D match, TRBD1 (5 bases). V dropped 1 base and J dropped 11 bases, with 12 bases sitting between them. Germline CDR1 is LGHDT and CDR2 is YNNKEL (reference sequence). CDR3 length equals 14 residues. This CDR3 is CASSQASGRTPLHF. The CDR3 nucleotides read TGTGCCAGCAGCCAAGCTTCAGGGAGGACACCCCTCCACTTT.

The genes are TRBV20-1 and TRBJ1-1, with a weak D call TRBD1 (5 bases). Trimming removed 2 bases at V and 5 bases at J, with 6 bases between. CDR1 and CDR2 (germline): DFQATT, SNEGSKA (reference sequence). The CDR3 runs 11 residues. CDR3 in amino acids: CSARKGTEAFF. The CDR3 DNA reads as TGCAGTGCTAGAAAGGGGACTGAAGCTTTCTTT.

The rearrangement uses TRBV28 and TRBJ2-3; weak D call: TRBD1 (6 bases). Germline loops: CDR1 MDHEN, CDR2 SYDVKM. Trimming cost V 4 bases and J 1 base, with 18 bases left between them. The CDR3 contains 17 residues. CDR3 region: CASSWGLVSTGTDTQYF. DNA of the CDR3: TGTGCCAGCAGTTGGGGGCTAGTTTCGACTGGCACAGATACGCAGTATTTT.

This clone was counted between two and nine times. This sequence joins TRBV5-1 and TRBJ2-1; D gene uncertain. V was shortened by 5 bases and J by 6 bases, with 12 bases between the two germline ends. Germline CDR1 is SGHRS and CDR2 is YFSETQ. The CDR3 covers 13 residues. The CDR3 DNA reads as TGCGCCAGCAGGATAGACAATCCCAATGAGCAGTTCTTC. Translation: CASRIDNPNEQFF.

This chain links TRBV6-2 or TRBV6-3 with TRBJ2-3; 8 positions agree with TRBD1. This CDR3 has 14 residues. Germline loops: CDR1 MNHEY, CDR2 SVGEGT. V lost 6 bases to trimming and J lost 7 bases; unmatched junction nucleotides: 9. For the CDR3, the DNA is TGTGCCAGCAGCCTGACAGGGGCCTGGAATACGCAGTATTTT. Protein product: CASSLTGAWNTQYF.

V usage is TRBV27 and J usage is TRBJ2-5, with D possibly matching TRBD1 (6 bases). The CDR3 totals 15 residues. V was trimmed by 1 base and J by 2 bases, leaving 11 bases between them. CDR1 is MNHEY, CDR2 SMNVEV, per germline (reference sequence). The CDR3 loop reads CASSLLGHPQETQYF. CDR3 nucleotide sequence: TGTGCCAGCAGTTTATTGGGACACCCACAAGAGACCCAGTACTTC.

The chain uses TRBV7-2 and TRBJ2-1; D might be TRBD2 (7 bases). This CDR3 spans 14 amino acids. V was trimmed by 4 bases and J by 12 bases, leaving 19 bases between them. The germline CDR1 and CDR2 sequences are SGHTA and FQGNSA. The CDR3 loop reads CASSYRRGGSAQFF. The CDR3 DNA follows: TGTGCCAGCAGCTACCGAAGGGGGGGTTCAGCGCAGTTCTTC. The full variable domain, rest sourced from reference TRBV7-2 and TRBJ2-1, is GAGVSQSPSNKVTEKGKDVELRCDPISGHTALYWYRQSLGQGLEFLIYFQGNSAPDKSGLPSDRFSAERTGGSVSTLTIQRTQQEDSAVYLCASSYRRGGSAQFFGPGTRLTVL.

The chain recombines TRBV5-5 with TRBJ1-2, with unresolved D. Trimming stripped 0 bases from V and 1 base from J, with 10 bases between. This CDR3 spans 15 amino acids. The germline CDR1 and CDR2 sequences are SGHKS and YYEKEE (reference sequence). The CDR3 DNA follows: TGTGCCAGCAGCTTGGTCCCGGGGAGTAACTATGGCTACACCTTC. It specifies CASSLVPGSNYGYTF. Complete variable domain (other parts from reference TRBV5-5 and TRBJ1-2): DAGVTQSPTHLIKTRGQQVTLRCSPISGHKSVSWYQQVLGQGPQFIFQYYEKEERGRGNFPDRFSARQFPNYSSELNVNALLLGDSALYLCASSLVPGSNYGYTFGSGTRLTVV.

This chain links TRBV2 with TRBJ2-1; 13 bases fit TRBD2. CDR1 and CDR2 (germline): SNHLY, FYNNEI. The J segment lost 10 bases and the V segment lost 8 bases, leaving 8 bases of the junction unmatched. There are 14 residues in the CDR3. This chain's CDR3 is CASGTSGGAGEQFF. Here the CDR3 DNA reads TGTGCCAGCGGAACTAGCGGGGGGGCTGGGGAGCAGTTCTTC.

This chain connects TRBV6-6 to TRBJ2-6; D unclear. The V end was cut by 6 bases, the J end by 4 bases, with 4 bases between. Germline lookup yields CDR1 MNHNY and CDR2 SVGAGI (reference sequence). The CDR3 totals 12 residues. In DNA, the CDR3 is TGTGCCAGCAGCTCCGGGGCCAACGTCCTGACTTTC. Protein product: CASSSGANVLTF.

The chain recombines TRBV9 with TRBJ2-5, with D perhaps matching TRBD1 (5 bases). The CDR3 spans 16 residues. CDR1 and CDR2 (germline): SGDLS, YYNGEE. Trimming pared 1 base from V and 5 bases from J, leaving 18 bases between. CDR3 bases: TGTGCCAGCAGCGTATCTCCAGGACACTTGGGGGAGACCCAGTACTTC. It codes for CASSVSPGHLGETQYF.

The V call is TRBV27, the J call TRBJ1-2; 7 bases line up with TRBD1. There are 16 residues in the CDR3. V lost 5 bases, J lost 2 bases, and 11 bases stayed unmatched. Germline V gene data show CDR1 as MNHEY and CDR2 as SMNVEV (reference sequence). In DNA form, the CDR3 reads TGTGCCAGCAGTCCCGCCCGACAGGGCCTGAACTATGGCTACACCTTC. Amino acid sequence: CASSPARQGLNYGYTF.

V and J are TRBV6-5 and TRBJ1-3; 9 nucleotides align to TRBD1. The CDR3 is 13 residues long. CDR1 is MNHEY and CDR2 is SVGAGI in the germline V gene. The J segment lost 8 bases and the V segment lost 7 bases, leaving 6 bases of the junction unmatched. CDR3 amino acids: CASTRTGADTIYF. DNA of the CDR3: TGTGCCAGCACCCGGACAGGGGCAGACACCATATATTTT.

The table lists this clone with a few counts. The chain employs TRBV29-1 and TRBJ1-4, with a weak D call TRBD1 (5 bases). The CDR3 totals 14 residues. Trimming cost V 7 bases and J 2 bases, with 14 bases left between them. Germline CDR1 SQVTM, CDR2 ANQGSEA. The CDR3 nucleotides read TGCAGCGCCCACGTGGGGCAGACTAATGAAAAACTGTTTTTT. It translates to CSAHVGQTNEKLFF.

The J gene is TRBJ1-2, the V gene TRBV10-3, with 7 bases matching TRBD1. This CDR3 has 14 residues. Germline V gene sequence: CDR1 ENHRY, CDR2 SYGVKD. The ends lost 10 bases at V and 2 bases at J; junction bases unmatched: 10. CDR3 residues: CATGRTGSNYGYTF. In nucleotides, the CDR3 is TGTGCCACTGGGAGGACAGGCTCAAACTATGGCTACACCTTC.

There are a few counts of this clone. The CDR3 sequence is CASSRTFLGSSYNEQFF. The CDR3 DNA sequence: TGTGCCAGCAGTCGGACGTTTTTAGGGAGCTCCTACAATGAGCAGTTCTTC. The rearrangement uses TRBV27 and TRBJ2-1; D may be TRBD2 (5 bases). The ends were cut back, 5 bases at V and 0 bases at J, with 17 bases in the middle. This CDR3 has 17 residues. Germline CDR1 MNHEY, CDR2 SMNVEV (reference sequence).

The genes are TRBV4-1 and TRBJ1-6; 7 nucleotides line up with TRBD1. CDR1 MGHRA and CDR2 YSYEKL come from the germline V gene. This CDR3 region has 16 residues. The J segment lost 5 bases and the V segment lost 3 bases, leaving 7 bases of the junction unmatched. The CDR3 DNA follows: TGCGCCAGCAGCCACCCGACAGGGCCAGATAATTCACCCCTCCACTTT. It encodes CASSHPTGPDNSPLHF.

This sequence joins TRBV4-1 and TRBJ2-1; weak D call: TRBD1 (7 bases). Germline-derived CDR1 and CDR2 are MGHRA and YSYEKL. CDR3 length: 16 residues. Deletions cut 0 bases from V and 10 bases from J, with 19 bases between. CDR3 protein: CASSQDQGGPSREQFF. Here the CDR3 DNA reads TGCGCCAGCAGCCAAGATCAGGGGGGCCCTTCGCGGGAGCAGTTCTTC.

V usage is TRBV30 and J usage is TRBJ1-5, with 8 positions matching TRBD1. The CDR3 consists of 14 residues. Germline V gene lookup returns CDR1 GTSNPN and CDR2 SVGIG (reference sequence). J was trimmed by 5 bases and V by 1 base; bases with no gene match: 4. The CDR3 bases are TGTGCCTGGAGTGCCCAGGGGGCGGATCAGCCCCAGCATTTT. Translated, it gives CAWSAQGADQPQHF.